The clone carrying this T cell receptor (beta chain) was observed once. The assay was immunoSEQ multiplex PCR, and TCRdb's table has in-frame clones only and misses some. The sample includes around 140,000 clones, around nine tenths of them seen just once. These data belong to a study of blood T cell repertoires in COVID-19. The V gene lost 3 bases and the J gene lost 8 bases, with 11 bases spanning the gap. Germline CDR1 and CDR2: MRHNA and SNTAGT. CDR3 length: 13 amino acids. V usage is TRBV6-4 and J usage is TRBJ2-1; possible D gene TRBD1, 5 bases. This clonotype was obtained from a woman aged 60-75 years with acute or convalescent COVID-19. The specimen was peripheral blood. The CDR3 DNA follows: TGTGCCAGCAGTGATGAAATAGGGGATGAGCAGTTCTTC. Its translation is CASSDEIGDEQFF.